Below are 27 T cell receptor beta chains sequenced from a single sample in a study of PD-L1 blockade in urothelial cancer. Generated by immunoSEQ multiplex PCR, the TCRdb table keeps only in-frame clones and is missing some. This sample carries about 76,000 clones, around 90% of them seen once, and the ten largest clones take over 4%. As to time point: pretreatment peripheral blood. The sequences come from PBMCs, collected around atezolizumab (anti-PD-L1) treatment. The receptors come from an older man with urothelial cancer.

The chain has TRBV10-1 and TRBJ2-5; no clear D gene. This CDR3 contains 13 residues. The V and J ends lost 3 bases and 3 bases respectively, with 8 bases between them. Germline CDR1 reads WNHNN; CDR2 reads SYGVQD (reference sequence). DNA of the CDR3: TGCGCCAGCAGTGACCGGTTAAAAGAGACCCAGTACTTC. Translated, it gives CASSDRLKETQYF.

In this sample, this clone turned up a few times. V is TRBV7-3 and J is TRBJ2-2; D is possibly TRBD2 (5 bases). Trimming took 2 bases from V and 0 from J, leaving 10 bases between them. The germline V gene encodes CDR1 SGHTA and CDR2 FQGTGA. The CDR3 is 16 amino acids. In DNA form, the CDR3 reads TGTGCCAGCAGCTTAGCTAGACTATCGAACACCGGGGAGCTGTTTTTT. It encodes CASSLARLSNTGELFF.

The chain is built from TRBV5-1 and TRBJ1-2; D possibly corresponds to TRBD1 (5 bases). CDR1 and CDR2 from the germline V gene are SGHRS and YFSETQ. V dropped 1 base and J dropped 6 bases, with 10 bases sitting between them. CDR3 size: 13 residues. CDR3 coding DNA: TGCGCCAGCAGCTTGACGGGGGTGGATGGCTACACCTTC. Translated: CASSLTGVDGYTF. The variable domain in full, with the rest retrieved from reference TRBV5-1 and TRBJ1-2, is KAGVTQTPRYLIKTRGQQVTLSCSPISGHRSVSWYQQTPGQGLQFLFEYFSETQRNKGNFPGRFSGRQFSNSRSEMNVSTLELGDSALYLCASSLTGVDGYTFGSGTRLTVV.

This clone showed up just once. The chain uses TRBV9 and TRBJ2-1, with unresolved D. Germline values: CDR1 SGDLS, CDR2 YYNGEE. V lost 0 bases to trimming and J lost 7 bases, with 5 bases between them. The CDR3 contains 12 residues. The CDR3 nucleotides read TGTGCCAGCAGCGTAGATGCGAATGAGCAGTTCTTC. Its protein product is CASSVDANEQFF.

The chain links TRBV6-5 to TRBJ1-4; no clear D. V lost 5 bases and J 10 bases, leaving 17 bases between the germline ends. Germline values: CDR1 MNHEY, CDR2 SVGAGI. This CDR3 is built from 14 residues. This CDR3 reads CASSTSGSRGKLFF. CDR3 DNA sequence: TGTGCCAGCAGTACATCCGGCTCTCGGGGAAAACTGTTTTTT.

The chain couples TRBV28 to TRBJ1-1, with D hard to call. The germline V gene encodes CDR1 MDHEN and CDR2 SYDVKM. This CDR3 region has 14 residues. Between the trimmed V and J ends, which lost 3 bases and 4 bases, there was a span of 12 bases. CDR3 DNA sequence: TGTGCCAGCAGTTTTCAGGCAGAAATCACTGAAGCTTTCTTT. Translated, it gives CASSFQAEITEAFF.

This chain uses TRBV7-9 with TRBJ2-7; 7 bases align to TRBD2. Trimming at V came to 3 bases and at J to 4 bases, leaving 6 bases not matched to a gene. This CDR3 spans 14 amino acids. Germline lookup yields CDR1 SEHNR and CDR2 FQNEAQ (reference sequence). In nucleotides, the CDR3 is TGTGCCAGCAGCTTTAGAGGGGAGGGGTACGAGCAGTACTTC. Residues: CASSFRGEGYEQYF.

The chain joins TRBV11-3 to TRBJ1-1; 7 bases map to TRBD1. The trim removed 5 bases at V and 1 base at J, leaving 4 bases unmatched. Germline V gene sequence: CDR1 SGHNT, CDR2 YENEEA. The CDR3 has 14 amino acids. CDR3 nucleotides: TGTGCCAGCAGCCGAGGGGGCAGGAACACTGAAGCTTTCTTT. It specifies CASSRGGRNTEAFF.

V and J are TRBV7-9 and TRBJ2-7, with D perhaps TRBD2 (5 bases). Per the germline V gene, CDR1 is SEHNR and CDR2 is FQNEAQ (reference sequence). Trimming stripped 5 bases from V and 0 bases from J, with 14 bases between. The CDR3 runs 15 residues. Here the CDR3 reads CASSGLRDHSYEQYF. The CDR3 nucleotides are TGTGCCAGCAGCGGACTCCGGGATCACTCCTACGAGCAGTACTTC.

This sequence joins TRBV10-1 and TRBJ2-3; TRBD2 agrees at 7 bases. The CDR3 runs 17 residues. The germline gives CDR1 WNHNN, CDR2 SYGVQD (reference sequence). Trimming at V came to 10 bases and at J to 0 bases, leaving 16 bases not matched to a gene. The CDR3 loop reads CAILGLADRRSTDTQYF. The CDR3 region has the DNA TGCGCCATACTGGGTCTAGCGGACCGGCGAAGCACAGATACGCAGTATTTT.

This clone was seen a few times. This chain joins TRBV11-2 and TRBJ2-7; TRBD1 matches at 12 bases. Germline V gives CDR1 SGHAT, CDR2 FQNNGV. The V and J ends lost 4 bases and 6 bases, in that order; junction bases with no gene match: 7. The CDR3 extends over 15 amino acids. CDR3 loop: CASSYAGDRGREQYF. For the CDR3, the DNA is TGTGCCAGCAGCTACGCTGGGGACAGGGGGCGCGAGCAGTACTTC.

The chain is built from TRBV11-2 and TRBJ2-7; TRBD1 agrees at 8 bases. The CDR3 has 18 residues. Germline assignment: CDR1 SGHAT and CDR2 FQNNGV. Trimming cost V 6 bases and J 0 bases; bases outside gene matches: 16. Written as DNA, the CDR3 is TGTGCCAGCAGTCCTCCCTTTTACCGGGACAGGAGCTCCTACGAGCAGTACTTC. Residues: CASSPPFYRDRSSYEQYF.

The chain recombines TRBV7-3 with TRBJ1-5; 7 bases agree with TRBD1. Germline loops: CDR1 SGHTA, CDR2 FQGTGA. This CDR3 spans 16 amino acids. J was trimmed by 0 bases and V by 5 bases; bases with no gene match: 7. The CDR3 is CASSPRGQYSNQPQHF. DNA of the CDR3: TGTGCCAGCAGCCCCAGGGGACAGTATAGCAATCAGCCCCAGCATTTT.

The J gene is TRBJ2-2, the V gene TRBV7-3, with 7 bases lining up with TRBD1. After removal of 5 bases from V and 4 bases from J, the junction contained 10 bases not matched to a gene. The CDR3 length is 16 residues. Per germline, CDR1 SGHTA and CDR2 FQGTGA. CDR3 in amino acids: CASSPTPAGGTGELFF. The DNA of the CDR3 is TGTGCCAGCAGCCCAACCCCTGCAGGGGGCACCGGGGAGCTGTTTTTT. Full variable domain (missing parts from reference TRBV7-3 and TRBJ2-2): GAGVSQTPSNKVTEKGKYVELRCDPISGHTALYWYRQSLGQGPEFLIYFQGTGAADDSGLPNDRFFAVRPEGSVSTLKIQRTERGDSAVYLCASSPTPAGGTGELFFGEGSRLTVL.

In this sample, this clone turned up once. This sequence joins TRBV21-1 and TRBJ2-7; the D segment call TRBD2 is taken from the table without a DNA check. TRBV21-1 is an annotated pseudogene. The length of the CDR3 is 13 residues. The CDR3 is CASSIGLAGVQYF. The CDR3 region has the DNA TGTGCCAGCAGCATAGGACTAGCGGGCGTGCAGTACTTC.

The genes are TRBV6-5 and TRBJ2-1, with 8 bases matching TRBD2. CDR3 length: 14 amino acids. Trimming took 7 bases from V and 10 from J; bases not matched to a gene: 12. Germline values: CDR1 MNHEY, CDR2 SVGAGI. The CDR3: CASNPSGPWGEQFF. CDR3 nucleotide sequence: TGTGCCAGCAATCCTAGCGGGCCTTGGGGGGAGCAGTTCTTC.

The V gene is TRBV2, the J gene TRBJ1-2, with no clear D. CDR3 length equals 13 residues. With 4 bases removed from V and 5 bases from J, the gap between germline ends came to 11 bases. Germline V gene sequence: CDR1 SNHLY, CDR2 FYNNEI. CDR3 sequence: CASSVAGGYGYTF. CDR3 nucleotides: TGTGCCAGCAGTGTTGCAGGAGGATATGGCTACACCTTC.

CDR3 sequence: CASSPETGEGYGYTF. The CDR3 DNA follows: TGTGCCAGCAGTCCAGAGACAGGGGAGGGCTATGGCTACACCTTC. V is TRBV6-5 and J is TRBJ1-2; 8 nucleotides match TRBD1. Germline V gives CDR1 MNHEY, CDR2 SVGAGI. Trimming cost V 5 bases and J 4 bases; bases outside gene matches: 9. The CDR3 runs 15 residues.

The chain combines TRBV28 with TRBJ1-5, with a tentative D call TRBD1 (5 bases). Looked up from germline, CDR1 is MDHEN and CDR2 is SYDVKM. The length of the CDR3 is 14 residues. The V end lost 3 bases, the J end lost 6 bases, and 12 bases lay between the germline ends. The chain's CDR3 is CASSLVRGSQPQHF. The CDR3 region has the DNA TGTGCCAGCAGTTTGGTAAGGGGTAGTCAGCCCCAGCATTTT.

The V gene is TRBV6-5, the J gene TRBJ1-1; maybe TRBD1 (5 bases). V lost 0 bases and J 5 bases, leaving 7 bases between the germline ends. The CDR3 contains 13 residues. The germline V gene encodes CDR1 MNHEY and CDR2 SVGAGI. CDR3 loop: CASSYSTVTEAFF. Written as DNA, the CDR3 is TGTGCCAGCAGTTACTCGACAGTAACTGAAGCTTTCTTT.

This clone appeared once. The chain carries TRBV5-6 and TRBJ2-7, with a tentative D call TRBD1 (6 bases). V was clipped by 3 bases and J by 2 bases, with 12 bases between them. Germline V CDR1 and CDR2: SGHDT, YYEEEE. The CDR3 totals 14 residues. The DNA of the CDR3 is TGTGCCAGCAGCTCGTGGACAGCCACCTACGAGCAGTACTTC. Translated, it gives CASSSWTATYEQYF.

The chain couples TRBV6-5 to TRBJ1-1; 7 nucleotides align to TRBD1. J was trimmed by 4 bases and V by 6 bases; bases with no gene match: 8. Germline V gives CDR1 MNHEY, CDR2 SVGAGI. CDR3 size: 14 residues. The DNA of the CDR3 is TGTGCCAGCAGCACAGGGGAGCCGAGCACTGAAGCTTTCTTT. Amino acids: CASSTGEPSTEAFF.

J is TRBJ1-4 and V is TRBV5-6, with 7 bases that match TRBD1. CDR3 length: 15 amino acids. In germline, CDR1 is SGHDT, CDR2 YYEEEE. The V segment lost 2 bases and the J segment 1 base; nucleotides outside the gene matches: 2. In DNA form, the CDR3 reads TGTGCCAGCAGCTTTTGGGACAGAACTAATGAAAAACTGTTTTTT. Protein sequence: CASSFWDRTNEKLFF.

Only one count was recorded for this clone. The CDR3 protein is CASSFGRAPDTQYF. In DNA, the CDR3 is TGTGCCAGCAGCTTCGGGAGGGCCCCAGATACGCAGTATTTT. This chain connects TRBV7-3 to TRBJ2-3; 8 bases match TRBD2. Germline CDR1 and CDR2: SGHTA and FQGTGA. This CDR3 has 14 residues. The trim removed 3 bases at V and 4 bases at J, leaving 3 bases unmatched.

The chain uses TRBV10-2 and TRBJ2-1; 7 bases are shared with TRBD2. The ends lost 10 bases at V and 5 bases at J; junction bases unmatched: 11. CDR1 is WSHSY, CDR2 SAAADI, per germline. CDR3 length: 14 amino acids. The CDR3 nucleotides read TGCGCCACCCTTAATGCGGGAGAGGACAATGAGCAGTTCTTC. Protein sequence: CATLNAGEDNEQFF.

The rearrangement joins TRBV28 to TRBJ2-3; D perhaps matches TRBD1 (7 bases). This CDR3 contains 16 residues. V lost 5 bases, J lost 2 bases, and 17 bases lay in between. Per the germline V gene, CDR1 is MDHEN and CDR2 is SYDVKM. The CDR3 loop reads CASSPAGQILTDTQYF. Here the CDR3 DNA reads TGTGCCAGCAGTCCGGCGGGACAGATACTCACAGATACGCAGTATTTT.

V usage is TRBV5-1 and J usage is TRBJ1-4, with D perhaps TRBD1 (6 bases). This CDR3 contains 14 residues. V was clipped by 4 bases and J by 7 bases, with 14 bases between them. Germline-derived CDR1 and CDR2 are SGHRS and YFSETQ. CDR3: CASSNSQGLEKLFF. Here the CDR3 DNA reads TGCGCCAGCAGCAACTCACAGGGTCTTGAAAAACTGTTTTTT.